These 17 T cell receptor beta chains came from one sample sequenced in a study of cytomegalovirus exposure and HLA in healthy donors. The PCR used 60 Vbeta and 13 Jbeta primers. Clones were sequenced by immunoSEQ multiplex PCR, and TCRdb holds only the in-frame ones, with some missing. The sample yields approximately 280,000 clones, about nine tenths seen once. The specimen was PBMCs. These receptors were obtained from a middle-aged man in good health and CMV-seropositive.

The rearrangement uses TRBV4-2 and TRBJ1-1; possible D gene TRBD1, 6 bases. CDR1 is LGHNA and CDR2 is YNFKEQ in the germline V gene. With 3 bases removed from V and 4 bases from J, the gap between germline ends came to 9 bases. This CDR3 is 13 amino acids long. The CDR3 nucleotides are TGTGCCAGCAGCCATGCGGACAGCACTGAAGCTTTCTTT. Protein sequence: CASSHADSTEAFF.

The chain joins TRBV6-1 to TRBJ1-1; D might be TRBD1 (5 bases). CDR1 and CDR2 from the germline V gene are MNHNS and SASEGT. V dropped 7 bases and J dropped 4 bases, with 16 bases sitting between them. CDR3 length: 14 residues. The CDR3 loop reads CASMRSRASTEAFF. CDR3 nucleotide sequence: TGTGCCAGCATGAGGAGCAGGGCTTCCACTGAAGCTTTCTTT.

The chain employs TRBV7-9 and TRBJ2-3; D gene ambiguous. This CDR3 is 16 amino acids long. Germline V gene sequence: CDR1 SEHNR, CDR2 FQNEAQ (reference sequence). Trimming cost V 5 bases and J 2 bases, with 17 bases left between them. The CDR3, as DNA: TGTGCCAGCAGCCAAGTACAATCGGGTAACACAGATACGCAGTATTTT. Protein sequence: CASSQVQSGNTDTQYF.

The chain is built from TRBV29-1 and TRBJ2-7, with D possibly being TRBD2 (5 bases). The V end was cut by 4 bases, the J end by 0 bases, with 10 bases between. CDR3 length: 13 residues. The germline gives CDR1 SQVTM, CDR2 ANQGSEA. The CDR3 DNA is TGCAGCGTTGGAGGGCCTCACTCCTACGAGCAGTACTTC. Translated, it gives CSVGGPHSYEQYF.

The chain links TRBV6-1 to TRBJ2-3; possible D gene TRBD2, 5 bases. Between the trimmed V and J ends, which lost 5 bases and 7 bases, there was a span of 10 bases. There are 12 residues in the CDR3. The germline V gene encodes CDR1 MNHNS and CDR2 SASEGT. The CDR3 loop is CASSRRTYTQYF. The DNA of the CDR3 is TGTGCCAGCAGTAGGAGGACTTATACGCAGTATTTT.

This chain links TRBV7-6 with TRBJ2-7; possible D gene TRBD1, 7 bases. CDR3 length equals 13 residues. V shed 7 bases and J shed 7 bases, with 17 bases lying between them. Germline V gene lookup returns CDR1 SGHVS and CDR2 FNYEAQ. CDR3 coding DNA: TGTGCCAGCACGACAGGGCCACGGGGGGAGCAGTACTTC. Translated, it gives CASTTGPRGEQYF.

This clone occurred many times. The chain links TRBV19 to TRBJ1-5; maybe TRBD1 (5 bases). CDR1 and CDR2 from the germline V gene are LNHDA and SQIVND (reference sequence). Deletions cut 0 bases from V and 7 bases from J, with 13 bases between. The CDR3 has 15 residues. The CDR3 nucleotides read TGTGCCAGTAGTATAGACAGGGTAGGCTCGCAGCCCCAGCATTTT. It translates to CASSIDRVGSQPQHF. The full variable domain, with the rest looked up from reference TRBV19 and TRBJ1-5, is DGGITQSPKYLFRKEGQNVTLSCEQNLNHDAMYWYRQDPGQGLRLIYYSQIVNDFQKGDIAEGYSVSREKKESFPLTVTSAQKNPTAFYLCASSIDRVGSQPQHFGDGTRLSIL.

J is TRBJ2-5 and V is TRBV4-3; 8 bases are a match to TRBD1. The length of the CDR3 is 13 residues. Germline-derived CDR1 and CDR2 are LGHNA and YSLEER. V was pared by 4 bases and J by 3 bases, with 1 base of the junction left unmatched. The CDR3 is CASSPQGEETQYF. As DNA, the CDR3 is TGCGCCAGCAGCCCACAGGGGGAAGAGACCCAGTACTTC.

J is TRBJ2-7 and V is TRBV7-9; 16 positions match TRBD2. Germline V gives CDR1 SEHNR, CDR2 FQNEAQ (reference sequence). This CDR3 spans 17 amino acids. J gave up 0 bases and V 5 bases, and 4 bases lay outside the gene matches. The CDR3 protein is CASSGTSGRGDSYEQYF. The CDR3 DNA sequence: TGTGCCAGCAGCGGGACTAGCGGGAGGGGGGACTCCTACGAGCAGTACTTC.

The genes are TRBV9 and TRBJ1-4; possible D gene TRBD1, 5 bases. V was pared by 0 bases and J by 0 bases, with 9 bases between. This CDR3 comprises 16 residues. Per the germline V gene, CDR1 is SGDLS and CDR2 is YYNGEE. Here the CDR3 reads CASSVAGATTNEKLFF. For the CDR3, the DNA is TGTGCCAGCAGCGTAGCTGGGGCAACAACTAATGAAAAACTGTTTTTT.

The V call is TRBV6-5, the J call TRBJ1-3; no definite D call. This CDR3 is built from 15 residues. Per the germline V gene, CDR1 is MNHEY and CDR2 is SVGAGI. The V and J ends lost 5 bases and 0 bases respectively, with 11 bases between them. The CDR3 here is CASSPSRYSGNTIYF. CDR3 sequence (DNA): TGTGCCAGCAGTCCGTCTAGGTACTCTGGAAACACCATATATTTT.

The chain uses TRBV6-5 and TRBJ1-5, with TRBD1 as a possible D gene (5 bases). V lost 5 bases, J lost 5 bases, and 13 bases lay in between. The CDR3 sequence is 14 residues long. Germline V CDR1 and CDR2: MNHEY, SVGAGI. The CDR3 coding sequence is TGTGCCAGCAGTATAGGGGTTGTCGATCAGCCCCAGCATTTT. Translating it yields CASSIGVVDQPQHF.

This clone was picked up one time. The J gene is TRBJ2-1, the V gene TRBV29-1, with D unresolved. In germline, CDR1 is SQVTM, CDR2 ANQGSEA. The CDR3 runs to 15 residues. Deletions cut 3 bases from V and 0 bases from J, with 12 bases between. The CDR3 loop is CSVEGRPPSYNEQFF. DNA for the CDR3: TGCAGCGTTGAGGGCCGGCCACCCTCCTACAATGAGCAGTTCTTC.

The chain is built from TRBV19 and TRBJ2-2; possibly TRBD2 for D (6 bases). The V and J ends lost 5 bases and 7 bases respectively, with 14 bases between them. The CDR3 has 14 amino acids. Germline CDR1 is LNHDA and CDR2 is SQIVND (reference sequence). The CDR3 loop is CASSQIGRFGELFF. In DNA, the CDR3 is TGTGCCAGTAGTCAGATTGGGAGGTTCGGGGAGCTGTTTTTT.

The rearrangement uses TRBV7-2 and TRBJ2-5; 8 bases line up with TRBD1. Matching the DNA end better, TRBJ2-7 makes the J call doubtful. Looked up from germline, CDR1 is SGHTA and CDR2 is FQGNSA. The CDR3 totals 14 residues. DNA for the CDR3: TGTGCCAGCAGCTTACAACAGGGGGCCTACGAGCAGTACTTC. It is translated as CASSLQQGAYEQYF.

V and J are TRBV29-1 and TRBJ2-3; 10 bases map to TRBD1. V trimming: 3 bases; J trimming: 5 bases; junction bases outside the gene matches: 11. CDR3 size: 16 residues. Germline V lookup: CDR1 SQVTM, CDR2 ANQGSEA. The DNA for the CDR3 is TGCAGCGTTGATAAAAGGGACAGGGGCTCGGGAGATACGCAGTATTTT. Its translation is CSVDKRDRGSGDTQYF.

This chain links TRBV10-3 with TRBJ1-1; D uncertain. Looked up from germline, CDR1 is ENHRY and CDR2 is SYGVKD. V gave up 6 bases and J gave up 13 bases, with 15 bases separating them. The CDR3 has 11 amino acids. The CDR3 here is CAIRAGTKDFF. The CDR3 coding sequence is TGTGCCATCAGAGCGGGCACGAAGGATTTCTTT.